These 24 T cell receptor beta chains share one sample of origin, sequenced in a study of T cells in Graves' hyperthyroidism and ophthalmopathy (dated by TCRdb to between 2018 and 2021). Receptor libraries were prepared by multiplex PCR. The sequencer listed for this sample is Illumina HiSeq 2000. Amplification of TCR beta CDR3 regions was carried out from RNA transcripts. The TCR CDR3 was subjected to a first round of RT-PCR using the HTBI primer set and the Qiagen OneStep RT-PCR kit. TCRdb reran the public reads through fastp at Q25 and MiXCR, keeping productive beta chains. Rows with one shared CDR3 protein collapse into an entry with the most common genes and DNA. For this sample the table gives under 350,000 distinct CDR3 sequences, of which 18% were detected only once. Jointly, the top ten make up around 47% of the sample. The sequenced sample was blood. The receptor source for this set is a woman in her fifties or sixties with Graves' hyperthyroidism.

This clonotype appeared many times. The chain employs TRBV12-3 or TRBV12-4 and TRBJ2-2, with 9 positions matching TRBD1. This CDR3 region has 16 residues. V lost 5 bases, J lost 4 bases, and 8 bases stayed unmatched. The CDR3, as DNA: TGTGCCAGCAGTCGTACAGGGGGCCAAGGCACCGGGGAGCTGTTTTTT. Translation gives CASSRTGGQGTGELFF.

In this sample, this clonotype turned up many times. The DNA for the CDR3 is TGTGCCAGCAGCTTTGGGACAGGAACCTACGAGCAGTACTTC. Translating it yields CASSFGTGTYEQYF. This chain links TRBV11-2 with TRBJ2-7; 8 nucleotides line up with TRBD1. This CDR3 comprises 14 residues. V shed 3 bases and J 2 bases; nucleotides not matched to a gene: 3. Germline CDR1 SGHAT, CDR2 FQNNGV.

The rearrangement links TRBV6-1 to TRBJ1-2, with D unclear. Per the germline V gene, CDR1 is MNHNS and CDR2 is SASEGT. The CDR3 is 16 residues long. With 3 bases removed from V and 4 bases from J, the gap between germline ends came to 18 bases. CDR3 region: CASSDRAGPSGYGYTF. The DNA of the CDR3 is TGTGCCAGCAGTGATAGGGCAGGCCCCTCGGGCTATGGCTACACCTTC.

This clonotype occurred many times. This chain connects TRBV7-6 to TRBJ1-1; a weak D match, TRBD1 (5 bases). The germline V and J ends were trimmed by 2 bases and 4 bases, with 8 bases remaining between them. Germline V CDR1 and CDR2: SGHVS, FNYEAQ. This CDR3 has 13 residues. In DNA form, the CDR3 reads TGTGCCAGCAGCTTACCAGGGACCACTGAAGCTTTCTTT. Protein product: CASSLPGTTEAFF.

The chain is built from TRBV6-2 or TRBV6-3 and TRBJ1-6, with TRBD1 matching 7 bases. The V segment lost 3 bases and the J segment 10 bases; nucleotides outside the gene matches: 15. Germline V gene lookup returns CDR1 MNHEY and CDR2 SVGEGT. The CDR3 runs 17 residues. The CDR3 nucleotides are TGTGCCAGCAGTTATACCTCAGGGGGGCTGCCTGGCTCACCCCTCCACTTT. It is translated as CASSYTSGGLPGSPLHF.

This clonotype was counted only a few times. In DNA form, the CDR3 reads TGTGCCAGCAGCTTAGGGGGGGACCGGTGGGACATTCAGTACTTC. This translates into CASSLGGDRWDIQYF. J is TRBJ2-4 and V is TRBV13; D is possibly TRBD1 or TRBD2 (5 bases each). Germline V gene sequence: CDR1 PRHDT, CDR2 FYEKMQ (reference sequence). This CDR3 spans 15 amino acids. The V and J ends lost 0 bases and 8 bases respectively, with 14 bases between them.

This clonotype was detected many times. The J gene is TRBJ2-1, the V gene TRBV6-1, with 9 nucleotides matching TRBD2. J lost 1 base, V lost 1 base, and 5 bases had no gene match. The CDR3 totals 17 residues. Germline V gene sequence: CDR1 MNHNS, CDR2 SASEGT. Here the CDR3 reads CASSEGYLAGSYNEQFF. CDR3 in DNA: TGTGCCAGCAGTGAAGGGTACCTAGCGGGGTCCTACAATGAGCAGTTCTTC.

This clonotype was recorded many times. The chain carries TRBV5-1 and TRBJ2-3; TRBD1 matches 8 bases. CDR3 length: 17 amino acids. With 0 bases clipped from V and 0 bases from J, the junction kept 6 bases outside the gene matches. Per germline, CDR1 SGHRS and CDR2 YFSETQ. The CDR3 spells CASSLGVTGDSTDTQYF. The CDR3 DNA reads TGCGCCAGCAGCTTGGGGGTGACAGGGGATAGCACAGATACGCAGTATTTT.

This rearrangement joins TRBV5-4 to TRBJ2-5; D is possibly TRBD2 (7 bases). The CDR3 length is 15 residues. Germline assignment: CDR1 SGHNT and CDR2 YYREEE (reference sequence). V was cut by 4 bases and J by 5 bases, with 18 bases left in between. CDR3 bases: TGTGCCAGCAGCGAACGGACGGGGGGCGGGGAGACCCAGTACTTC. Its protein product is CASSERTGGGETQYF.

This chain connects TRBV6-2 or TRBV6-3 to TRBJ2-1; 7 bases are a match to TRBD2. The CDR3 has 11 amino acids. The ends lost 5 bases at V and 9 bases at J; junction bases unmatched: 1. Per the germline V gene, CDR1 is MNHEY and CDR2 is SVGEGT. For the CDR3, the DNA is TGTGCCAGCAGTGGCGGGGGTGAGCAGTTCTTC. Translation: CASSGGGEQFF.

V usage is TRBV15 and J usage is TRBJ2-7; 13 bases align to TRBD2. Germline V gives CDR1 LNHNV, CDR2 YYDKDF (reference sequence). The V and J ends lost 4 bases and 9 bases, in that order; junction bases with no gene match: 6. The CDR3 contains 14 residues. CDR3 in DNA: TGTGCCACCAGCATGGGACTAGCGGGAACGGTGCAGTACTTC. Translating it yields CATSMGLAGTVQYF.

The chain joins TRBV29-1 to TRBJ1-1; D might be TRBD1 (6 bases). CDR3 length: 12 amino acids. Germline loops: CDR1 SQVTM, CDR2 ANQGSEA. The germline V and J ends were trimmed by 6 bases and 4 bases, with 12 bases remaining between them. This chain's CDR3 is CSVMEGGTEAFF. Here the CDR3 DNA reads TGCAGCGTGATGGAGGGGGGCACTGAAGCTTTCTTT.

The chain carries TRBV20-1 and TRBJ2-3; the D gene is possibly TRBD2 (5 bases). Germline V lookup: CDR1 DFQATT, CDR2 SNEGSKA (reference sequence). The CDR3 totals 16 residues. V lost 0 bases to trimming and J lost 6 bases, with 19 bases between them. CDR3 nucleotide sequence: TGCAGTGCTAGAGATCTAGAGCGGCCCACAGTGGATACGCAGTATTTT. It translates to CSARDLERPTVDTQYF.

The rearrangement links TRBV7-9 to TRBJ2-2; no firm D call. Germline CDR1 reads SEHNR; CDR2 reads FQNEAQ (reference sequence). Deletions cut 8 bases from V and 7 bases from J, with 11 bases between. This CDR3 has 12 residues. The chain's CDR3 is CASGSYGGELFF. CDR3 coding DNA: TGTGCCAGCGGTAGCTACGGCGGGGAGCTGTTTTTT.

This clonotype has a count of ten or more. The rearrangement links TRBV30 to TRBJ2-7, with 8 bases matching TRBD1. V was clipped by 2 bases and J by 6 bases; unmatched bases: 12. From germline, CDR1 is GTSNPN and CDR2 SVGIG (reference sequence). The CDR3 has 15 amino acids. The CDR3 DNA reads as TGTGCCTGGAGTCGACTGACAGGGGTCTCACTCGAGCAGTACTTC. Its translation is CAWSRLTGVSLEQYF.

On this clonotype itself: A much larger clone differs by one base, so this may be a read error. The chain uses TRBV6-6 and TRBJ2-3, with TRBD2 matching over 7 bases. The CDR3 loop spans 15 amino acids. V shed 0 bases and J 0 bases; nucleotides not matched to a gene: 0. The germline CDR1 and CDR2 sequences are MNHNY and SVGAGI (reference sequence). The CDR3 region has the DNA TGTGCCAGCAGTTACTCGCGGGGGAGCACAGATACGCAGTATTTT. Protein sequence: CASSYSRGSTDTQYF.

This clonotype has a count of ten or more. The J gene is TRBJ1-5, the V gene TRBV28; D not certain. Trimming removed 6 bases at V and 6 bases at J, with 6 bases between. This CDR3 spans 11 amino acids. The germline V gene has CDR1 MDHEN and CDR2 SYDVKM. CDR3 protein: CASRAGQPQHF. The CDR3 DNA follows: TGTGCCAGCAGGGCAGGTCAGCCCCAGCATTTT.

The rearrangement links TRBV12-3 or TRBV12-4 to TRBJ1-4; 7 bases line up with TRBD1. Trimming at V came to 5 bases and at J to 5 bases, leaving 8 bases not matched to a gene. The CDR3 sequence is 15 residues long. The DNA for the CDR3 is TGTGCCAGCAGTGGAGGGGACAGCGAAAATGAAAAACTGTTTTTT. Residues: CASSGGDSENEKLFF.

This clonotype came up many times. The chain recombines TRBV13 with TRBJ2-5; the match to TRBD2 covers 10 bases. Trimming removed 3 bases from V and 6 bases from J; junction bases left unmatched: 13. CDR1 and CDR2 (germline): PRHDT, FYEKMQ (reference sequence). The CDR3 sequence is 17 residues long. The CDR3 protein is CASSFGWDGLADKTQYF. In DNA form, the CDR3 reads TGTGCCAGCAGCTTTGGGTGGGACGGACTAGCGGATAAGACCCAGTACTTC.

This chain connects TRBV3-1 to TRBJ2-2; 7 nucleotides align to TRBD2. Germline trimming cut 0 bases from V and 2 bases from J; bases unmatched to any gene: 9. Germline-derived CDR1 and CDR2 are LGHDT and YNNKEL (reference sequence). This CDR3 comprises 18 residues. The CDR3 loop is CASSQDTSGTPNTGELFF. For the CDR3, the DNA is TGTGCCAGCAGCCAAGACACCAGCGGGACGCCCAACACCGGGGAGCTGTTTTTT.

This clonotype showed up many times. The J gene is TRBJ2-7, the V gene TRBV11-1; D is unclear. The germline V gene has CDR1 SGHAT and CDR2 FQDESV (reference sequence). This CDR3 has 13 amino acids. The V gene lost 4 bases and the J gene lost 2 bases, with 9 bases spanning the gap. The CDR3 nucleotides are TGTGCCAGCAGCTCAGACACAACCTACGAGCAGTACTTC. It codes for CASSSDTTYEQYF.

Many counts were recorded for this clonotype. The V call is TRBV27, the J call TRBJ1-6, with D possibly TRBD1 on 6 matching bases. The ends were cut back, 7 bases at V and 5 bases at J, with 15 bases in the middle. This CDR3 is 15 amino acids long. Germline values: CDR1 MNHEY, CDR2 SMNVEV (reference sequence). This chain's CDR3 is CASKKQGGHNSPLHF. As DNA, the CDR3 is TGTGCCAGCAAAAAACAGGGAGGACATAATTCACCCCTCCACTTT.

This chain links TRBV7-2 with TRBJ1-2, with D hard to call. CDR1 and CDR2 (germline): SGHTA, FQGNSA. Between the trimmed V and J ends, which lost 3 bases and 7 bases, there was a span of 18 bases. This CDR3 has 15 residues. The CDR3 loop is CASSLPPGSWGGYTF. The CDR3, as DNA: TGTGCCAGCAGCTTGCCCCCCGGGAGCTGGGGTGGCTACACCTTC.

Comments on this clonotype: At one end the junction does not follow the germline gene, possibly because of a read error. The chain has TRBV12-3 or TRBV12-4 and TRBJ1-1; tentative D call: TRBD1 (5 bases). The CDR3 sequence is 14 residues long. The CDR3 bases are TGTGCCAGCAGTTTAGCGCCGCAGGACACTGTAGCTTTCTTT. Protein product: CASSLAPQDTVAFF.